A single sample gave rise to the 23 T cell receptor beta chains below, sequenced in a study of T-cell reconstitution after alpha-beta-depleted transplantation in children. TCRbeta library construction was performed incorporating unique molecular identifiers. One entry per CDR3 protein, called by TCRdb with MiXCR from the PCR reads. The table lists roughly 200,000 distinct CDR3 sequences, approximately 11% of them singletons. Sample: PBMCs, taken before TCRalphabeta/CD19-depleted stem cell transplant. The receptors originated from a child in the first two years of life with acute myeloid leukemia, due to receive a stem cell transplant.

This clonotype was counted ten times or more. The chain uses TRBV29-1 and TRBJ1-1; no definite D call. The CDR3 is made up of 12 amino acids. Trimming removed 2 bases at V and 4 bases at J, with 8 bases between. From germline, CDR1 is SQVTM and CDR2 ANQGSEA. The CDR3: CSVEREGTEAFF. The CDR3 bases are TGCAGCGTTGAAAGGGAGGGCACTGAAGCTTTCTTT.

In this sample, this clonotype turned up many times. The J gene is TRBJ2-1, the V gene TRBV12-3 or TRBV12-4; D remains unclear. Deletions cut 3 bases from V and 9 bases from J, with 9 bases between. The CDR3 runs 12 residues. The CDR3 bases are TGTGCCAGCAGTTTTGGTAAGGGTGAGCAGTTCTTC. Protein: CASSFGKGEQFF.

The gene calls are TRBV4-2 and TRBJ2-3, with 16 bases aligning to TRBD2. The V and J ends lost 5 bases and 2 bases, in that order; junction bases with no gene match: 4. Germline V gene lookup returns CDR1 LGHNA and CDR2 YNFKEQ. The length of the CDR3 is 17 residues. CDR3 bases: TGTGCCAGCAGCGGGACTAGCGGGAGGGCCCACACAGATACGCAGTATTTT. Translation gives CASSGTSGRAHTDTQYF.

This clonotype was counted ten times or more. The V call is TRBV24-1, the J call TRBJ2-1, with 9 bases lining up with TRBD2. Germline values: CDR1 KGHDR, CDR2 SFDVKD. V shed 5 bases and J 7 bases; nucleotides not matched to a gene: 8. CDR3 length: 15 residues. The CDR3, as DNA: TGTGCCACCAGTGCGATGCGGGAGGGCGGGAATGAGCAGTTCTTC. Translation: CATSAMREGGNEQFF.

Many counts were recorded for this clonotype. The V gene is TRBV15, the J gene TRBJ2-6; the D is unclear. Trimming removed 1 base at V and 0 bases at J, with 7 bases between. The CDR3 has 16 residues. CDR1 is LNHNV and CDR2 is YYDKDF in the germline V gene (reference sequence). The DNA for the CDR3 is TGTGCCACCAGCAGAGTCCGGCACTCTGGGGCCAACGTCCTGACTTTC. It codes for CATSRVRHSGANVLTF. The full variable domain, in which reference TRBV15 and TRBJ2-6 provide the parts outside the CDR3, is DAMVIQNPRYQVTQFGKPVTLSCSQTLNHNVMYWYQQKSSQAPKLLFHYYDKDFNNEADTPDNFQSRRPNTSFCFLDIRSPGLGDTAMYLCATSRVRHSGANVLTFGAGSRLTVL.

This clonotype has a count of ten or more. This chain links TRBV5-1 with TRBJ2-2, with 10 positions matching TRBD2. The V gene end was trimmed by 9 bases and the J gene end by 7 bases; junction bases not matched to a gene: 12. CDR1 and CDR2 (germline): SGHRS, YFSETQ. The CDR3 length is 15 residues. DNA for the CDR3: TGCGCCACCACCTGGCTAGCGGGAGCGATCGGGGAGCTGTTTTTT. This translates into CATTWLAGAIGELFF. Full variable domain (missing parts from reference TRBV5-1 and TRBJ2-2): KAGVTQTPRYLIKTRGQQVTLSCSPISGHRSVSWYQQTPGQGLQFLFEYFSETQRNKGNFPGRFSGRQFSNSRSEMNVSTLELGDSALYLCATTWLAGAIGELFFGEGSRLTVL.

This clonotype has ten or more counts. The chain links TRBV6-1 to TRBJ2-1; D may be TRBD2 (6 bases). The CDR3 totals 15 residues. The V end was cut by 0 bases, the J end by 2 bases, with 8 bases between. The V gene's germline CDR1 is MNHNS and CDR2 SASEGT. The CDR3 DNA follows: TGTGCCAGCAGTGAAGCGACTAGTGCCTACAATGAGCAGTTCTTC. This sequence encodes CASSEATSAYNEQFF.

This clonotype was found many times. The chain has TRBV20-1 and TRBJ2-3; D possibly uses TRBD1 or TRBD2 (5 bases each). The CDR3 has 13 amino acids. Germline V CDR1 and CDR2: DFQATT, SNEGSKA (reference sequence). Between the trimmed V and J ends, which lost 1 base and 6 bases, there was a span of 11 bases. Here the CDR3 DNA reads TGCAGTGCTAGAGTGGCTTGGGGGGATACGCAGTATTTT. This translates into CSARVAWGDTQYF.

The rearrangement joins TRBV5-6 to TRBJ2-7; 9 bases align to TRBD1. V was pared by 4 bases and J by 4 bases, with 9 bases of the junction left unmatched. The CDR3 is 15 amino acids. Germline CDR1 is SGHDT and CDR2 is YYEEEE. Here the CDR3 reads CASSAPGQGIYEQYF. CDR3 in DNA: TGTGCCAGCAGCGCACCGGGACAGGGTATATACGAGCAGTACTTC.

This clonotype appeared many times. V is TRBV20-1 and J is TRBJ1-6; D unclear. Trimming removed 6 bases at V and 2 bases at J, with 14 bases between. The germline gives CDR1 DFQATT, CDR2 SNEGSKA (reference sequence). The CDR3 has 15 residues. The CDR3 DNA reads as TGCAGTGCGCTAATGGAGAGGACCTATAATTCACCCCTCCACTTT. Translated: CSALMERTYNSPLHF.

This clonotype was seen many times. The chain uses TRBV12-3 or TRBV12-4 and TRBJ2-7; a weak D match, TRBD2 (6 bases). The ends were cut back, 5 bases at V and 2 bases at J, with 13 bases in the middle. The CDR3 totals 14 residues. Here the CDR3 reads CASSPWGLTYEQYF. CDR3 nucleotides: TGTGCCAGCAGTCCCTGGGGACTGACCTACGAGCAGTACTTC.

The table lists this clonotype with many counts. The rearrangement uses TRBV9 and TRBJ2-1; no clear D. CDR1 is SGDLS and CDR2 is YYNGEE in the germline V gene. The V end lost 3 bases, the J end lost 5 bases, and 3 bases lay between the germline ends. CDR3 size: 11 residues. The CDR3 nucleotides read TGTGCCAGCAGCGCAGACAATGAGCAGTTCTTC. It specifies CASSADNEQFF.

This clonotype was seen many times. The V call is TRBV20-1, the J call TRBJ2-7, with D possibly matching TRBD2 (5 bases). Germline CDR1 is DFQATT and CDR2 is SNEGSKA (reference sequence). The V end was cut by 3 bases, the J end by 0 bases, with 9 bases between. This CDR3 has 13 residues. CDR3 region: CSASQGSSYEQYF. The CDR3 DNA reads TGCAGTGCTAGTCAAGGGAGCTCCTACGAGCAGTACTTC.

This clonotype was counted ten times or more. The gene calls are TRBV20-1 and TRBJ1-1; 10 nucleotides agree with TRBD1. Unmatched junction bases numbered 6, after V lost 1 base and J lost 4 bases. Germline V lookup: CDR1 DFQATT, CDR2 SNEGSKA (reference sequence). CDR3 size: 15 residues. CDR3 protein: CSARGFRDRGTEAFF. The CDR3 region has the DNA TGCAGTGCTAGAGGTTTCCGGGACAGGGGCACTGAAGCTTTCTTT.

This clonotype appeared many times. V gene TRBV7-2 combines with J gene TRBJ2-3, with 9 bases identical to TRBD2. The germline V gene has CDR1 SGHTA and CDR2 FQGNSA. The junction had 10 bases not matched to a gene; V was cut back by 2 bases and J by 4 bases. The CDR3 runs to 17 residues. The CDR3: CASSLFASGTGADTQYF. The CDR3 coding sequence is TGTGCCAGCAGCTTATTTGCTAGCGGGACGGGGGCAGATACGCAGTATTTT.

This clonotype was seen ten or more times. CDR3 sequence (DNA): TGCAGTGCTAGCGCGGAAGCTAATGAAAAACTGTTTTTT. Translation: CSASAEANEKLFF. This sequence joins TRBV20-1 and TRBJ1-4; D not certain. Germline values: CDR1 DFQATT, CDR2 SNEGSKA (reference sequence). The CDR3 runs 13 residues. The V end was cut by 3 bases, the J end by 3 bases, with 8 bases between.

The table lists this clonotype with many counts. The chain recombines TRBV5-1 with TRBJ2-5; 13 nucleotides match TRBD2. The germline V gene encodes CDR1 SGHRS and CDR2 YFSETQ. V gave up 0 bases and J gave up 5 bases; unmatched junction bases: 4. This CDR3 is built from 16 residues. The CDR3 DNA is TGCGCCAGCAGCTTGGAAGGACTAGCGGGAGAGGAGACCCAGTACTTC. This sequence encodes CASSLEGLAGEETQYF.

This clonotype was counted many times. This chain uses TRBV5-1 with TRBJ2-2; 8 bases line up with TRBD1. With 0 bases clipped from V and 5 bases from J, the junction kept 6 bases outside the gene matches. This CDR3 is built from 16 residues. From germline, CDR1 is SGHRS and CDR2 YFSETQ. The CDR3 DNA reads TGCGCCAGCAGCTTGGCCCCGGACAGGGCGACCGGGGAGCTGTTTTTT. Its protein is CASSLAPDRATGELFF.

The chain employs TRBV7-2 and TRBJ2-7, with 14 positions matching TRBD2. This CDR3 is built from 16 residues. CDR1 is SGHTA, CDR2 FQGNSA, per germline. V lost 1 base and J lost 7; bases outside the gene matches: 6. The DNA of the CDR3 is TGTGCCAGCAGCTTAGAGGGGACTAGCGGGAGTGTTGAGCAGTACTTC. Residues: CASSLEGTSGSVEQYF.

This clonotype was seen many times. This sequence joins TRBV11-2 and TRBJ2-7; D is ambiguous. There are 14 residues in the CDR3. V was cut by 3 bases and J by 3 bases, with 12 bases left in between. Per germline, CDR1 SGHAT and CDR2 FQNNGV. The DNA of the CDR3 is TGTGCCAGCAGCTTCTATGTTACTAACTACGAGCAGTACTTC. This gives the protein CASSFYVTNYEQYF.

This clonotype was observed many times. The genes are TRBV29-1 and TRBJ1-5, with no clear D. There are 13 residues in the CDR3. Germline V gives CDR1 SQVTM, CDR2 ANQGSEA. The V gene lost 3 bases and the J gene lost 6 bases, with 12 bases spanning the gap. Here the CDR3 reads CSVDGGGGQPQHF. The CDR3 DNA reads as TGCAGCGTTGACGGTGGAGGAGGTCAGCCCCAGCATTTT. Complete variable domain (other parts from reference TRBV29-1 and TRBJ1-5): SAVISQKPSRDICQRGTSLTIQCQVDSQVTMMFWYRQQPGQSLTLIATANQGSEATYESGFVIDKFPISRPNLTFSTLTVSNMSPEDSSIYLCSVDGGGGQPQHFGDGTRLSIL.

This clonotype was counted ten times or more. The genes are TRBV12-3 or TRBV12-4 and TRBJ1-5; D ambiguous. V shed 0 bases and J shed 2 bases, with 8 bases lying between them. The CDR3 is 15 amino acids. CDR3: CASSLAGNGNQPQHF. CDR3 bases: TGTGCCAGCAGTTTAGCAGGGAATGGCAATCAGCCCCAGCATTTT.

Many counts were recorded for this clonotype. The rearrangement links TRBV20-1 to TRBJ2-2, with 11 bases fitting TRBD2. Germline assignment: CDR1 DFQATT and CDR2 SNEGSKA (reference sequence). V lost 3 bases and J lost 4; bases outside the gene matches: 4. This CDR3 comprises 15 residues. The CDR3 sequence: CSASVAGGITGELFF. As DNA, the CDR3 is TGCAGTGCTAGTGTAGCGGGAGGGATCACCGGGGAGCTGTTTTTT.